This T cell receptor (beta chain) was observed in a study of blood T cell repertoires in COVID-19. Authors' methods: Cell counts per sample came from amplifying reference gene primers. The data were produced by immunoSEQ multiplex PCR, yet TCRdb's version contains in-frame clones alone and is incomplete. That table is the source of V, J and clone size, and D and trimming were worked out from the DNA. The sample yields around 300,000 clones, 80% to 95% seen once. Germline V gene data show CDR1 as SGHKS and CDR2 as YYEKEE (reference sequence). Trimming pared 0 bases from V and 0 bases from J, leaving 7 bases between. The CDR3 length is 15 residues.

This receptor was obtained from a woman in her 30s who had recovered from COVID-19. V and J are TRBV5-5 and TRBJ1-3; D gene ambiguous. Sequenced: PBMCs or T cells enriched from blood (not recorded which). The CDR3 sequence: CASSLVTGSGNTIYF. The CDR3 DNA follows: TGTGCCAGCAGCTTGGTTACGGGCTCTGGAAACACCATATATTTT.